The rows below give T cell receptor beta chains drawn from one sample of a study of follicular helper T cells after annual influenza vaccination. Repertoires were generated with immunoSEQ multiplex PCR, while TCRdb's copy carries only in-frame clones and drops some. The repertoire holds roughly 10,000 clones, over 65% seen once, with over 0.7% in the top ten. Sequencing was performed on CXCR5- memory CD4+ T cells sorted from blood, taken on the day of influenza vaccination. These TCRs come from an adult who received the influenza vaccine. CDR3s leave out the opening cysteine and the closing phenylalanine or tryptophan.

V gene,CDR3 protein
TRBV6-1,ASSVLRTVSSGANVLT
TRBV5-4,ASSWDRERGEAF
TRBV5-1,ASSLRDQETQY
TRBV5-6,ASSLVRGPGKLF
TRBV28,ASSVPSNQPQH
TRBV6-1,ASKGTPDNEKLF
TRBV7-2,ASSEGAAGGRYEQY
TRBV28,ASSSHPGTGLGNIQY
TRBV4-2,ASSQDTGGNYGYT
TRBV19,ASSRSTSGDLTNEQF
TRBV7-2,ASSSVASQENEQF
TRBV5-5,ASSPGQLARATNEKLF